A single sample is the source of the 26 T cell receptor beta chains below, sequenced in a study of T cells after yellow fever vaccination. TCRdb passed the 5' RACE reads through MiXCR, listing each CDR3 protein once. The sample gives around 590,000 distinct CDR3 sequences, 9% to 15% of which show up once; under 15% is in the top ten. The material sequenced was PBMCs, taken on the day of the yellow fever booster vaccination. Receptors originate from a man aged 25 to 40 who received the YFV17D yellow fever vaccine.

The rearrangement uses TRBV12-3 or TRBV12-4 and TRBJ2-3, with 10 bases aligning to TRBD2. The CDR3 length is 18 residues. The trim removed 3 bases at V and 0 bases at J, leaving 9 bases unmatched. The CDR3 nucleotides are TGTGCCAGCAGTTTGGGGGCTAGCGGGAGACCTAGCACAGATACGCAGTATTTT. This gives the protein CASSLGASGRPSTDTQYF.

The CDR3 loop reads CSVVVDYGYTF. The CDR3 DNA reads as TGCAGCGTCGTTGTGGACTATGGCTACACCTTC. This chain uses TRBV29-1 with TRBJ1-2, with D unresolved. V was clipped by 6 bases and J by 3 bases, with 8 bases between them. The length of the CDR3 is 11 residues. Looked up from germline, CDR1 is SQVTM and CDR2 is ANQGSEA.

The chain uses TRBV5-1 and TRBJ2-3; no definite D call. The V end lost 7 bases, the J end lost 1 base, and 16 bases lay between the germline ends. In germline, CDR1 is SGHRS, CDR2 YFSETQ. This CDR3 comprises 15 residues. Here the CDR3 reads CASGLLTRGTDTQYF. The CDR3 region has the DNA TGCGCCAGCGGCCTCCTCACTCGGGGCACAGATACGCAGTATTTT.

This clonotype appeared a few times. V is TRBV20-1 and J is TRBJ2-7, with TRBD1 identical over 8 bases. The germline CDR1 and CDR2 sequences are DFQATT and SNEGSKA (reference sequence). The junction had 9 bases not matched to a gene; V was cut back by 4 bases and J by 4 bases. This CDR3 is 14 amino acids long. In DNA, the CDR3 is TGCAGTGCTATTCCCCGGACAGGGTTATACGAGCAGTACTTC. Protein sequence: CSAIPRTGLYEQYF.

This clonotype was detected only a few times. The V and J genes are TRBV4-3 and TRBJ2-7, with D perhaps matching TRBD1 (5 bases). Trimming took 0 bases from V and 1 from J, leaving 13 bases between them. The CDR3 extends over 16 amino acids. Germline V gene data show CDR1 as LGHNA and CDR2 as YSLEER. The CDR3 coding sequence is TGCGCCAGCAGCCAAGAGCCCAGGGTCGGTTCCTACGAGCAGTACTTC. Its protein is CASSQEPRVGSYEQYF.

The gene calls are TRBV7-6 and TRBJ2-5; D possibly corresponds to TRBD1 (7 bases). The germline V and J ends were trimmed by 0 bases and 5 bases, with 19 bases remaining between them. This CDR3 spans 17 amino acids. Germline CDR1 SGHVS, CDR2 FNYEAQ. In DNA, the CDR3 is TGTGCCAGCAGCTTAGCGACAATGATCAGGGGGAGGGAGACCCAGTACTTC. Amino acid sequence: CASSLATMIRGRETQYF. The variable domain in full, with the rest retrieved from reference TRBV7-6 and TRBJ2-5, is GAGVSQSPRYKVTKRGQDVALRCDPISGHVSLYWYRQALGQGPEFLTYFNYEAQQDKSGLPNDRFSAERPEGSISTLTIQRTEQRDSAMYRCASSLATMIRGRETQYFGPGTRLLVL.

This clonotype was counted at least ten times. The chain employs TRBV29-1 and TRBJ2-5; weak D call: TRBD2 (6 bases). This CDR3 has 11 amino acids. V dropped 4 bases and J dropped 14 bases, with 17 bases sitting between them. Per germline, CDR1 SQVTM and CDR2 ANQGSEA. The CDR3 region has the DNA TGCAGCGTTGGGGTTGGCGGGATGGTTTACTTC. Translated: CSVGVGGMVYF.

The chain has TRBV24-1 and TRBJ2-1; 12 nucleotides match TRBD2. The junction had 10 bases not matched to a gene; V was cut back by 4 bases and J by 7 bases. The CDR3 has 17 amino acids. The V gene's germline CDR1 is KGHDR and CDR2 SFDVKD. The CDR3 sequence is CATSDSGLAGPLNEQFF. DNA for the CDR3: TGTGCCACCAGTGACTCTGGACTAGCGGGACCCTTGAATGAGCAGTTCTTC.

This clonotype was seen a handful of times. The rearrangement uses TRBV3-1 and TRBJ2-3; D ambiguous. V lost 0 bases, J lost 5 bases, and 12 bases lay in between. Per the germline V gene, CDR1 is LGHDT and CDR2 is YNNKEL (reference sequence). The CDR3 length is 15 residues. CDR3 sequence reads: CASSQDLPGRDTQYF. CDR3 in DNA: TGTGCCAGCAGCCAAGACTTGCCTGGGCGAGATACGCAGTATTTT.

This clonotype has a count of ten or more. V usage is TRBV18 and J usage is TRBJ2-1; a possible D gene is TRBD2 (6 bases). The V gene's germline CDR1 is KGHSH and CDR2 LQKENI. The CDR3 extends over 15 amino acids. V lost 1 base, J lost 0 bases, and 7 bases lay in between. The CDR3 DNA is TGTGCCAGCTCACCACTAGCGGCCTCCTACAATGAGCAGTTCTTC. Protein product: CASSPLAASYNEQFF.

Here the CDR3 reads CSAPTSGSKDTQYF. As DNA, the CDR3 is TGCAGTGCTCCGACTAGCGGGAGTAAAGATACGCAGTATTTT. The chain joins TRBV20-1 to TRBJ2-3; 12 nucleotides match TRBD2. The ends lost 5 bases at V and 5 bases at J; junction bases unmatched: 5. From germline, CDR1 is DFQATT and CDR2 SNEGSKA (reference sequence). The CDR3 is 14 amino acids.

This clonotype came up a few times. The CDR3 protein is CASSQEESTGGKVYEQYF. CDR3 in DNA: TGCGCCAGCAGCCAAGAAGAGAGCACAGGGGGCAAGGTCTACGAGCAGTACTTC. The rearrangement links TRBV4-3 to TRBJ2-7; 9 bases line up with TRBD1. In germline, CDR1 is LGHNA, CDR2 YSLEER. The CDR3 has 18 residues. V lost 0 bases to trimming and J lost 3 bases; unmatched junction nucleotides: 12.

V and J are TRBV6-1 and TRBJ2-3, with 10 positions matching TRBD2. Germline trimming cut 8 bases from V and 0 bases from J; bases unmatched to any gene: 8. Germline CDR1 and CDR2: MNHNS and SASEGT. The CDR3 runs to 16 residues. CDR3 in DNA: TGTGCCAGCGGAAGTAGCGGGAGGCGTAGCACAGATACGCAGTATTTT. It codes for CASGSSGRRSTDTQYF.

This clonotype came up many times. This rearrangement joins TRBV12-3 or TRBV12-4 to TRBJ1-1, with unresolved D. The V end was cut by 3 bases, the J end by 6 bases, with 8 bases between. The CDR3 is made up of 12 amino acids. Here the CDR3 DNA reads TGTGCCAGCAGTTTTGGCGTTGCTGAAGCTTTCTTT. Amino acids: CASSFGVAEAFF.

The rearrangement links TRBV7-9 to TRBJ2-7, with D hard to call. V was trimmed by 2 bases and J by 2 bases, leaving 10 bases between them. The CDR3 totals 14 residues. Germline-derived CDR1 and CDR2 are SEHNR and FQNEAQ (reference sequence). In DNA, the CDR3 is TGTGCCAGCAGCTTACAGGCGCACCCCTACGAGCAGTACTTC. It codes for CASSLQAHPYEQYF.

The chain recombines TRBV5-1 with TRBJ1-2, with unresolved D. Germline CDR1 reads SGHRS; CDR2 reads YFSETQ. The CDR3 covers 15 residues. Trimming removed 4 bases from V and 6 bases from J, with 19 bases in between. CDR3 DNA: TGCGCCAGCAGCCTCGAATACACTCTCGGGAATGGCTACACCTTC. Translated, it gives CASSLEYTLGNGYTF. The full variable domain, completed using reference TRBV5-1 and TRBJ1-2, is KAGVTQTPRYLIKTRGQQVTLSCSPISGHRSVSWYQQTPGQGLQFLFEYFSETQRNKGNFPGRFSGRQFSNSRSEMNVSTLELGDSALYLCASSLEYTLGNGYTFGSGTRLTVV.

CDR3 sequence reads: CSARLNGQGRTEAFF. In nucleotides, the CDR3 is TGCAGTGCTAGACTCAACGGACAGGGGAGAACTGAAGCTTTCTTT. The chain joins TRBV20-1 to TRBJ1-1; 9 nucleotides agree with TRBD1. Trimming at V came to 2 bases and at J to 5 bases, leaving 9 bases not matched to a gene. Germline V gene sequence: CDR1 DFQATT, CDR2 SNEGSKA (reference sequence). The CDR3 length is 15 residues.

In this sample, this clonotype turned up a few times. CDR3 sequence (DNA): TGTGCCATCAGAGAGAGCGGGGATCGGCACAATGAGCAGTTCTTC. It codes for CAIRESGDRHNEQFF. V is TRBV10-3 and J is TRBJ2-1; 7 bases agree with TRBD2. The CDR3 spans 15 residues. Germline V gene data show CDR1 as ENHRY and CDR2 as SYGVKD. V trimming: 6 bases; J trimming: 5 bases; junction bases outside the gene matches: 10.

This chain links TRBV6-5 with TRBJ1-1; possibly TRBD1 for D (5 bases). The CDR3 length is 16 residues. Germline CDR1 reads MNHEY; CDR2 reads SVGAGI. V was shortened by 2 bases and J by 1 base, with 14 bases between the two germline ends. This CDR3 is CASSYATHGQNTEAFF. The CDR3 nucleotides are TGTGCCAGCAGTTACGCAACACACGGACAGAACACTGAAGCTTTCTTT.

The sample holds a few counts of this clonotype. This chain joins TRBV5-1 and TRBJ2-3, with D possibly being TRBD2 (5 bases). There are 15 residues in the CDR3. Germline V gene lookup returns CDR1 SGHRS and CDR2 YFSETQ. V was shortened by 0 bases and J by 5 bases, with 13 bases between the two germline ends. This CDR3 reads CASSLDNSGIDTQYF. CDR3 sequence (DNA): TGCGCCAGCAGCTTGGACAATTCCGGGATAGATACGCAGTATTTT.

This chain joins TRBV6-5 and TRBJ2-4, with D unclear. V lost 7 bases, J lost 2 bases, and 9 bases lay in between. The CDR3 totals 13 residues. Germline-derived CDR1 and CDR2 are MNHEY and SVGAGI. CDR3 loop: CASNKRPKNIQYF. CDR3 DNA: TGTGCCAGCAACAAACGGCCCAAAAACATTCAGTACTTC.

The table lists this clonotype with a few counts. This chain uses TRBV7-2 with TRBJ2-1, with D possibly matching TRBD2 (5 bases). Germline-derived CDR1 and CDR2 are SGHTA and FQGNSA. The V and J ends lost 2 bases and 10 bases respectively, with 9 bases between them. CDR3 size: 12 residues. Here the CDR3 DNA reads TGTGCCAGCAGCTTACCAGAGGGAGAGCAGTTCTTC. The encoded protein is CASSLPEGEQFF.

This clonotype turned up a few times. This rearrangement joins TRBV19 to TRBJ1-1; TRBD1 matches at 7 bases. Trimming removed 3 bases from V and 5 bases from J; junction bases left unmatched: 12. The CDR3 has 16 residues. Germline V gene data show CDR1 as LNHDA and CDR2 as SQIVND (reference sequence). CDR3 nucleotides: TGTGCCAGTAGTATGCGGACAGGCTCTGCTGGTACTGAAGCTTTCTTT. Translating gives CASSMRTGSAGTEAFF.

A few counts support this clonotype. CDR3 sequence reads: CASSNLRASVISYEQYF. The CDR3 coding sequence is TGCGCCAGCAGTAACCTCAGGGCTAGCGTAATCTCCTACGAGCAGTACTTC. The V gene is TRBV23-1, the J gene TRBJ2-7; D is possibly TRBD2 (6 bases). TRBV23-1 falls under the ORF class, with uncertain function. The CDR3 consists of 17 residues. V was pared by 5 bases and J by 0 bases, with 20 bases between.

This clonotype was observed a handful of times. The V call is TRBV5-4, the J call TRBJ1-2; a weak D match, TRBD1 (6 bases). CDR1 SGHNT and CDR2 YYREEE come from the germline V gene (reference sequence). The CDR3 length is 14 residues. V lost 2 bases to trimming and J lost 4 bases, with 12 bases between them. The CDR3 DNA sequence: TGTGCCAGCAGCTTCGGGCAGGGGTCCTATGGCTACACCTTC. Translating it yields CASSFGQGSYGYTF. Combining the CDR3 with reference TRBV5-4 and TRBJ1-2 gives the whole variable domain ETGVTQSPTHLIKTRGQQVTLRCSSQSGHNTVSWYQQALGQGPQFIFQYYREEENGRGNFPPRFSGLQFPNYSSELNVNALELDDSALYLCASSFGQGSYGYTFGSGTRLTVV.

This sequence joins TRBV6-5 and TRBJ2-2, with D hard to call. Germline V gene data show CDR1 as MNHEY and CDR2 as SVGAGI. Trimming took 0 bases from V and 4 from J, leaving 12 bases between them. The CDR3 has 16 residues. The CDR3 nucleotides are TGTGCCAGCAGTTACTCGTGGAACGTGGGCACCGGGGAGCTGTTTTTT. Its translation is CASSYSWNVGTGELFF.